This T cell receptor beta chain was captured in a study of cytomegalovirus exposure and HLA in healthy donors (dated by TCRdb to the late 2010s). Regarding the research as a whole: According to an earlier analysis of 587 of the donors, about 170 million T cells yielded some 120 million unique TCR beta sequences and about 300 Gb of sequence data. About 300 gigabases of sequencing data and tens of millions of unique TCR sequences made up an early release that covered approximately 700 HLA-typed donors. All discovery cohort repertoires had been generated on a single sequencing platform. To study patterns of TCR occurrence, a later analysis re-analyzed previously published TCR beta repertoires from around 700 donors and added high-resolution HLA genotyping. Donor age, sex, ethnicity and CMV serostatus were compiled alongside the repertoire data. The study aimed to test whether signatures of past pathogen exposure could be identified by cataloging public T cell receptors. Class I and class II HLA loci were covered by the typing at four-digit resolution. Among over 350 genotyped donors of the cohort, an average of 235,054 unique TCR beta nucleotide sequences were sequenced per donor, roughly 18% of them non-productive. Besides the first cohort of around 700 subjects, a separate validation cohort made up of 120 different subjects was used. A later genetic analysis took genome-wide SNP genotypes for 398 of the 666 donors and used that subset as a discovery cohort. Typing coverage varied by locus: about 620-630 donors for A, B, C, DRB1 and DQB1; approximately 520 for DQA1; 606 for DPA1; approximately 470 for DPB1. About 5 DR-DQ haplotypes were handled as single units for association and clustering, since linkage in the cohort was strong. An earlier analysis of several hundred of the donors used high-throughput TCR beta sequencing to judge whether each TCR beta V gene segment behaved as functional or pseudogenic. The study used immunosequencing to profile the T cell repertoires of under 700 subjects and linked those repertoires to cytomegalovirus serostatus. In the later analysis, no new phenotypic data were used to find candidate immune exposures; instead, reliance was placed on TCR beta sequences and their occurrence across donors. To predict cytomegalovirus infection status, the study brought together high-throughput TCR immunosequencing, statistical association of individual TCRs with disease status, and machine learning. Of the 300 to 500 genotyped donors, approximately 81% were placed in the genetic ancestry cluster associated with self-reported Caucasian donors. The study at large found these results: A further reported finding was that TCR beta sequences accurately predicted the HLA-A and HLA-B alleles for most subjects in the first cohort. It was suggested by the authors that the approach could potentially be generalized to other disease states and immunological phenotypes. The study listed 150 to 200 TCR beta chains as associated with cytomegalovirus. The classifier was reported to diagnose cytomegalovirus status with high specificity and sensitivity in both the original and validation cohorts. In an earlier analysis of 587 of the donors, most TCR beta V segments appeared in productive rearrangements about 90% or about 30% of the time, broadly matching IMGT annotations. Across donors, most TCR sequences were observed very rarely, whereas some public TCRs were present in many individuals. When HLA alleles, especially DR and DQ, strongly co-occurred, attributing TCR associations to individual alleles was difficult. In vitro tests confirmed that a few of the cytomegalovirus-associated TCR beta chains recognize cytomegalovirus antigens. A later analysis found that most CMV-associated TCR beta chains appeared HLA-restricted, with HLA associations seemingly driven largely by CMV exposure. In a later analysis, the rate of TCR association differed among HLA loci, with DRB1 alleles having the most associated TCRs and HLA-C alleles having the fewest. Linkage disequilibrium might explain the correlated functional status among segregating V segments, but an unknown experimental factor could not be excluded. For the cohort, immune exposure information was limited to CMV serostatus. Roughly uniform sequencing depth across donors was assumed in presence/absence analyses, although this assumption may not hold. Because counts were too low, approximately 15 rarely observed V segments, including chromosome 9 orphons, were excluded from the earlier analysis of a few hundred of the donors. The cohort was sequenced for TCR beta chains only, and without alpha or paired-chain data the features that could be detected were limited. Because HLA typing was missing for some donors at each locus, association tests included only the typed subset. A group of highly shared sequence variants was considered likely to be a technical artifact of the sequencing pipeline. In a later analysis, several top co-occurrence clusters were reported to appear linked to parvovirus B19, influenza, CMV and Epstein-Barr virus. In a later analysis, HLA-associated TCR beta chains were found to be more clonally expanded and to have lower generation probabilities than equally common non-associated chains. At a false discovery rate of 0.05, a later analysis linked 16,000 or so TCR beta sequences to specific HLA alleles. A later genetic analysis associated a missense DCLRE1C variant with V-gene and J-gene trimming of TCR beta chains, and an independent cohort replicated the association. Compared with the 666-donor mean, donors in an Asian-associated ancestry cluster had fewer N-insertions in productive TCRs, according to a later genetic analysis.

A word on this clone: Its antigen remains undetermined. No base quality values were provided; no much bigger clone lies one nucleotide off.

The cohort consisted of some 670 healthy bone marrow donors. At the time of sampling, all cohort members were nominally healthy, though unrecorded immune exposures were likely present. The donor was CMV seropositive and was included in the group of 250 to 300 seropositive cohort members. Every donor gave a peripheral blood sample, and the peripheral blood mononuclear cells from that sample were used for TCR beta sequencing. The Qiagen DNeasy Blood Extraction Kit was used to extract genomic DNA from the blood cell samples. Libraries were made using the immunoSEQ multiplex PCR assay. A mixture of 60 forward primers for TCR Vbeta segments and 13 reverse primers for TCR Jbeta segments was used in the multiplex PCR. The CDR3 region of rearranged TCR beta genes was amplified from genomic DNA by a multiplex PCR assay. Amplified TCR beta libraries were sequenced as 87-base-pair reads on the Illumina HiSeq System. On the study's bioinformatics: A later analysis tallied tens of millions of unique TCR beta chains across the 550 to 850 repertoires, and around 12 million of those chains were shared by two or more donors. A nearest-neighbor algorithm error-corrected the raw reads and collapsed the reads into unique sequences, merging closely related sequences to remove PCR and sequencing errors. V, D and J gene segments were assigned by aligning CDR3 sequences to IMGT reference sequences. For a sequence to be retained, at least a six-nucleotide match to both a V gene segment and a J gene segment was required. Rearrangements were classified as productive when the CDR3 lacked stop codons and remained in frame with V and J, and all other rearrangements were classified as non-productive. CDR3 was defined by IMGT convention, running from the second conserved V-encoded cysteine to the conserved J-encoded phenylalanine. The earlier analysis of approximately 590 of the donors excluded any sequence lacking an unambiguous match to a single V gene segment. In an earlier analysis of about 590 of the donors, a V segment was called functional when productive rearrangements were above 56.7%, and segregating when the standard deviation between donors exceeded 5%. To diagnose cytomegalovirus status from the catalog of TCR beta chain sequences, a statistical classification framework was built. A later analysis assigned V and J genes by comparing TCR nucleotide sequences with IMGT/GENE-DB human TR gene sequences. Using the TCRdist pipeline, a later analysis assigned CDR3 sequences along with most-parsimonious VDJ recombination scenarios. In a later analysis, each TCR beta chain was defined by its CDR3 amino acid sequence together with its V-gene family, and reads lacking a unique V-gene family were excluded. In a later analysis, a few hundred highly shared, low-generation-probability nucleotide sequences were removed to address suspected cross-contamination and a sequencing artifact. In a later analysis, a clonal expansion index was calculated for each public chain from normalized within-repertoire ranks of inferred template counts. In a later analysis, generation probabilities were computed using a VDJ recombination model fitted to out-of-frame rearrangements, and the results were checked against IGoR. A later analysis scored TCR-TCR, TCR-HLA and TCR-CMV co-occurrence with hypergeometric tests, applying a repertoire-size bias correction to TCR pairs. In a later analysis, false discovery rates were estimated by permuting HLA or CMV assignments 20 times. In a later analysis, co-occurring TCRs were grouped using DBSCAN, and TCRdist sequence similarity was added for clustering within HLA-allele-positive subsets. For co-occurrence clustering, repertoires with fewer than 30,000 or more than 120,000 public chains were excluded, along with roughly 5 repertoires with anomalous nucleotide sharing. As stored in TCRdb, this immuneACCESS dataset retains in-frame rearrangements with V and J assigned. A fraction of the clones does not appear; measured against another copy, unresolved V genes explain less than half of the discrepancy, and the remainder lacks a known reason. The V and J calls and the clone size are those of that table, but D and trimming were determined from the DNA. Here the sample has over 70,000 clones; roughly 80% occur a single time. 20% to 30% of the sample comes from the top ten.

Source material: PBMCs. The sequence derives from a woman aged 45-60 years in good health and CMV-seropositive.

For the CDR3, the sequence is CASSVLSGGLGDTQYF. The sequenced DNA: TGTGCCAGCAGTGTTTTGTCGGGGGGGCTCGGGGATACGCAGTATTTT. The chain links TRBV2 with TRBJ2-3, with TRBD2 matching 8 junction bases. CDR3 length: 16 amino acids, cysteine to phenylalanine. Left in the record is the CDR3 DNA by itself, 48 bases read in frame from the first base. Trimming removed 4 bases from V and 6 bases from J; the gene matches leave 12 bases unexplained. CDR1 SNHLY and CDR2 FYNNEI were looked up in the germline V gene.